This passage covers 2 T cell receptor beta chains from one sample sequenced in a study of blood T cell repertoires in COVID-19. Libraries were prepared by immunoSEQ multiplex PCR; TCRdb keeps only in-frame clonotypes and omits some of them. The sample yields hundreds of thousands of clones, roughly 83% seen once. Material: peripheral blood. These receptors were obtained from an elderly man with acute or convalescent COVID-19.

The chain combines TRBV10-3 with TRBJ2-7, with 9 bases aligning to TRBD2. With 6 bases clipped from V and 2 bases from J, the junction kept 8 bases outside the gene matches. Per germline, CDR1 ENHRY and CDR2 SYGVKD. The CDR3 contains 15 residues. The DNA for the CDR3 is TGTGCCATCAGCACCGGCGTAGCGGGGGCCTACGAGCAGTACTTC. This gives the protein CAISTGVAGAYEQYF.

This chain joins TRBV6-5 and TRBJ1-6; 7 bases line up with TRBD1. With V trimmed by 10 bases and J by 0 bases, 3 bases remained unmatched. Germline assignment: CDR1 MNHEY and CDR2 SVGAGI. CDR3 length: 14 amino acids. As DNA, the CDR3 is TGTGCCATCCGGGACAGCTCCTATAATTCACCCCTCCACTTT. Translated, it gives CAIRDSSYNSPLHF.